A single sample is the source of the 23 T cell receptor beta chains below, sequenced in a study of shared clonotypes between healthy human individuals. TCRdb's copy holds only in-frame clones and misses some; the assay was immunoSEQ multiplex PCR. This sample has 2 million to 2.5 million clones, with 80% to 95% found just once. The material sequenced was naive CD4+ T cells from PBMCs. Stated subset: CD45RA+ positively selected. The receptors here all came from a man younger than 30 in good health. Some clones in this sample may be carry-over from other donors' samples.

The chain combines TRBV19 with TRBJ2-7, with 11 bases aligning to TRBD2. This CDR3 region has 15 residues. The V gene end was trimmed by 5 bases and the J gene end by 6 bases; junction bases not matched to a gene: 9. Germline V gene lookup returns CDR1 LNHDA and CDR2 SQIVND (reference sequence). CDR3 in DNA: TGTGCCAGTAGTCTTCGACTAGCGGGACTCAGCGAGCAGTACTTC. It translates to CASSLRLAGLSEQYF.

CDR3 loop: CASSLVAGNNYGYTF. The CDR3 nucleotides read TGTGCCAGCAGCTTAGTGGCTGGGAATAACTATGGCTACACCTTC. V gene TRBV7-9 combines with J gene TRBJ1-2; D gene ambiguous. Per the germline V gene, CDR1 is SEHNR and CDR2 is FQNEAQ (reference sequence). V lost 1 base and J 1 base, leaving 10 bases between the germline ends. The CDR3 loop spans 15 amino acids. The full variable domain, with the rest looked up from reference TRBV7-9 and TRBJ1-2, is DTGVSQNPRHKITKRGQNVTFRCDPISEHNRLYWYRQTLGQGPEFLTYFQNEAQLEKSRLLSDRFSAERPKGSFSTLEIQRTEQGDSAMYLCASSLVAGNNYGYTFGSGTRLTVV.

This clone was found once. CDR3 in amino acids: CASSSNTGNTIYF. The CDR3 DNA follows: TGCGCCAGCAGCTCTAACACCGGGAACACCATATATTTT. This chain links TRBV5-1 with TRBJ1-3; D call uncertain. V lost 3 bases and J 7 bases, leaving 11 bases between the germline ends. Germline V lookup: CDR1 SGHRS, CDR2 YFSETQ. The CDR3 spans 13 residues. Based on the CDR3 plus reference TRBV5-1 and TRBJ1-3, the full variable domain is KAGVTQTPRYLIKTRGQQVTLSCSPISGHRSVSWYQQTPGQGLQFLFEYFSETQRNKGNFPGRFSGRQFSNSRSEMNVSTLELGDSALYLCASSSNTGNTIYFGEGSWLTVV.

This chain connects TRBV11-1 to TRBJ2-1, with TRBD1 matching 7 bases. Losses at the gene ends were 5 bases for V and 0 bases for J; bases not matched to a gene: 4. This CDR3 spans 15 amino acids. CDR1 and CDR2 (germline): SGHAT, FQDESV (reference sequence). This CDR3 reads CASSPDRDSYNEQFF. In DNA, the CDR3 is TGTGCCAGCAGCCCCGACAGGGACTCCTACAATGAGCAGTTCTTC.

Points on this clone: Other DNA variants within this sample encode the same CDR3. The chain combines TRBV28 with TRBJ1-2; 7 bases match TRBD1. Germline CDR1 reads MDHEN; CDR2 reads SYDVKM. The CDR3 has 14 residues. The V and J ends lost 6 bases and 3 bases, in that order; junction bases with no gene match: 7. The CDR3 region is CASSPPGTDYGYTF. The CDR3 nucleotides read TGTGCCAGCAGCCCCCCCGGGACAGACTATGGCTACACCTTC.

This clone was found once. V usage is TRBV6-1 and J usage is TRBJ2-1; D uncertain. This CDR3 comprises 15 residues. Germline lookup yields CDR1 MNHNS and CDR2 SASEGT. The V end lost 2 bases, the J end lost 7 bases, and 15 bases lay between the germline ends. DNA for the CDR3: TGTGCCAGCAGTGAACGTCTATTTCGGGTAAATGAGCAGTTCTTC. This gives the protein CASSERLFRVNEQFF.

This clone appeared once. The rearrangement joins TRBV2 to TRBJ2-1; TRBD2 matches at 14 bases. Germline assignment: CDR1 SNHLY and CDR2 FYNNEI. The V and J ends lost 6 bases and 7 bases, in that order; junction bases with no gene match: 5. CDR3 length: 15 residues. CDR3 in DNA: TGTGCCAGCAGGGGGGGACTAGCGGGAGCGAATGAGCAGTTCTTC. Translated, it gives CASRGGLAGANEQFF.

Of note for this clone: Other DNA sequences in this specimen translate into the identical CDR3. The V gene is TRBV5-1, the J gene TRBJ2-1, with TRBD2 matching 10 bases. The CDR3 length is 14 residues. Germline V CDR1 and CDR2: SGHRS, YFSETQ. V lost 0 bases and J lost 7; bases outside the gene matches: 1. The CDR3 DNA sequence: TGCGCCAGCAGCTTGGTACTAGCGGGAAATGAGCAGTTCTTC. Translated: CASSLVLAGNEQFF.

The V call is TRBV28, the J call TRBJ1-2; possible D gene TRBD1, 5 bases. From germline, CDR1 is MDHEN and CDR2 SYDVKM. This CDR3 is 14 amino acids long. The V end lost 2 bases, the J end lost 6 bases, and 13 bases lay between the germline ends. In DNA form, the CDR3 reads TGTGCCAGCAGTTTAGCTTGGCAGGGAAATGGCTACACCTTC. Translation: CASSLAWQGNGYTF.

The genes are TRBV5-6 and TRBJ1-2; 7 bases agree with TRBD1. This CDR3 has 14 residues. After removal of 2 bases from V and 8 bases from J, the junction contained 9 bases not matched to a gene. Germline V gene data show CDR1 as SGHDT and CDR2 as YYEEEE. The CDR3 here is CASSFTQGRLGYTF. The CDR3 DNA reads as TGTGCCAGCAGCTTTACACAGGGGCGGTTGGGCTACACCTTC.

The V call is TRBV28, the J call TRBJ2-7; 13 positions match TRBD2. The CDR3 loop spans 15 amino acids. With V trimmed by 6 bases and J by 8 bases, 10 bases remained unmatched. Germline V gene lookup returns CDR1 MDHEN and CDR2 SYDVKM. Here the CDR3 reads CASSPARTSGSKQYF. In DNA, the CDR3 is TGTGCCAGCAGCCCGGCCCGGACTAGCGGGAGCAAGCAGTACTTC.

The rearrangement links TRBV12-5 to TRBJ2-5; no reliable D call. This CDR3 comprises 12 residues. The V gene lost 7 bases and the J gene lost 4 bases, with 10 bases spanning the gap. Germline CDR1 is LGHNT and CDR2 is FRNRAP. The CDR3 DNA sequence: TGTGCTAGTGCCAACGATGTAGAGACCCAGTACTTC. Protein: CASANDVETQYF.

The CDR3 protein is CASSSRRDRGHANYGYTF. In nucleotides, the CDR3 is TGTGCCAGCAGCAGCAGACGGGACAGGGGGCATGCTAACTATGGCTACACCTTC. The chain couples TRBV7-2 to TRBJ1-2; 12 bases are shared with TRBD1. The germline gives CDR1 SGHTA, CDR2 FQGNSA. The V and J ends lost 5 bases and 0 bases, in that order; junction bases with no gene match: 10. The CDR3 has 18 amino acids.

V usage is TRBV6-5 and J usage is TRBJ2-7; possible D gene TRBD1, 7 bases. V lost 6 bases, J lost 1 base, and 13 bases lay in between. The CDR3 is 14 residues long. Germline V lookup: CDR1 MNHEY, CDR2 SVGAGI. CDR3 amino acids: CASSRGTESYEQYF. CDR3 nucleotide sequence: TGTGCCAGCAGCCGGGGGACAGAATCCTACGAGCAGTACTTC.

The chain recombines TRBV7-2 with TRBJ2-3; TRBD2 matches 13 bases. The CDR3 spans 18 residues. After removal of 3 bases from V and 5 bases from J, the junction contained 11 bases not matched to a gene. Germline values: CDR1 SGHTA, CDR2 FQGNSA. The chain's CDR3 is CASSLGLAGPTRGDTQYF. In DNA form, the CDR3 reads TGTGCCAGCAGCTTGGGACTAGCGGGACCTACCAGGGGAGATACGCAGTATTTT.

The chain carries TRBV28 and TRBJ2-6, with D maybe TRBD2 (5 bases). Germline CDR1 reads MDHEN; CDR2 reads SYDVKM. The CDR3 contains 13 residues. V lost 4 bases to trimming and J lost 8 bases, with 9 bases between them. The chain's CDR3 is CASSSYGTNVLTF. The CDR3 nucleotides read TGTGCCAGCAGTTCGTACGGGACCAACGTCCTGACTTTC. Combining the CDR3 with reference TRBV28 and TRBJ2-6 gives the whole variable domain DVKVTQSSRYLVKRTGEKVFLECVQDMDHENMFWYRQDPGLGLRLIYFSYDVKMKEKGDIPEGYSVSREKKERFSLILESASTNQTSMYLCASSSYGTNVLTFGAGSRLTVL.

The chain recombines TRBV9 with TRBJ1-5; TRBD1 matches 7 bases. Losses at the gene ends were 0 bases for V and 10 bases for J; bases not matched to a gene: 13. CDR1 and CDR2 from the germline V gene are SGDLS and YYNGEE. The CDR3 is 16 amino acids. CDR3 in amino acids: CASSVGATGIVDPQHF. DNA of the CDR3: TGTGCCAGCAGCGTAGGGGCGACAGGGATCGTGGATCCCCAGCATTTT.

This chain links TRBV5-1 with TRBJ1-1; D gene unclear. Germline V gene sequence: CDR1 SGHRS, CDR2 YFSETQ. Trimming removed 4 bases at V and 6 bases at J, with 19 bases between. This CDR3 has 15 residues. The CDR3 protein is CASSTNEGIGSEAFF. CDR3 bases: TGCGCCAGCAGCACAAATGAGGGCATCGGATCTGAAGCTTTCTTT.

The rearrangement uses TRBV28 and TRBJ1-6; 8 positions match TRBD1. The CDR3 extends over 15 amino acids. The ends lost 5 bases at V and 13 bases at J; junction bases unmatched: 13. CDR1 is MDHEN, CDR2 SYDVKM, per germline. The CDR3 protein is CASSIRTGKIAPLHF. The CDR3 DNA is TGTGCCAGCAGTATACGGACAGGGAAAATCGCTCCCCTCCACTTT.

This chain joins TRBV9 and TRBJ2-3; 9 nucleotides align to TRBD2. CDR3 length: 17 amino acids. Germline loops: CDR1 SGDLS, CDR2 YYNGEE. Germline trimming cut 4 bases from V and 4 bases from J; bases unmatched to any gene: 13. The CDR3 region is CASSIGLGAGGPDTQYF. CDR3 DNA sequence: TGTGCCAGCAGCATAGGCCTGGGGGCGGGAGGGCCAGATACGCAGTATTTT.

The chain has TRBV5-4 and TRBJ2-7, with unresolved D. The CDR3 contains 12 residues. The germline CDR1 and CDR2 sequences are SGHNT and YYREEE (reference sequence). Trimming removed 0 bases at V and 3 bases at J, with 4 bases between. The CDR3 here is CASSLVVYEQYF. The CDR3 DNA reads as TGTGCCAGCAGCTTGGTCGTCTACGAGCAGTACTTC.

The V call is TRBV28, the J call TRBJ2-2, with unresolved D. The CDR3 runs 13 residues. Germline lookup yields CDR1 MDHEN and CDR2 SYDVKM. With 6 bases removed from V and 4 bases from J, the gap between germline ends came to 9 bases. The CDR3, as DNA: TGTGCCAGCAGACCCATTTTCACCGGGGAGCTGTTTTTT. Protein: CASRPIFTGELFF.

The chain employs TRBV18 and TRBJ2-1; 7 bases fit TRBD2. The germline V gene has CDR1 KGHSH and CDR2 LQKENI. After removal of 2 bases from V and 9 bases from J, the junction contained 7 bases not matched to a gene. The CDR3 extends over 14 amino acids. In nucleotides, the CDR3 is TGTGCCAGCTCACCAACTCAGGGCGGGGGTGAGCAGTTCTTC. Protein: CASSPTQGGGEQFF.